This TCR beta chain was identified in a study of control samples from healthy donors and cancer patients. Data came from immunoSEQ multiplex PCR; TCRdb stores just in-frame clones and leaves some out. In the table there are about 180,000 clones, around nine tenths of which are singletons. Source material: blood. The receptor was isolated from a young man in good health.

The CDR3 DNA reads TGTGCCAGCAGTGAATTCGGGGACGGCCGGCAGTATTTT. It encodes CASSEFGDGRQYF. The chain couples TRBV2 to TRBJ2-3, with D possibly called TRBD1 or TRBD2 (5 bases each). Germline CDR1 SNHLY, CDR2 FYNNEI. V was clipped by 2 bases and J by 11 bases, with 14 bases between them. CDR3 length: 13 amino acids.